This T cell receptor beta chain was captured in a study of cytomegalovirus exposure and HLA in healthy donors. This clone was observed a single time. V lost 4 bases and J 4 bases, leaving 5 bases between the germline ends. The CDR3 spans 11 residues. Germline CDR1 is MNHEY and CDR2 is SMNVEV (reference sequence). The PCR made use of 60 Vbeta and 13 Jbeta primers. The data were produced by immunoSEQ multiplex PCR, yet TCRdb's version contains in-frame clones alone and is incomplete. The table has 150,000 or so clones, 65% to 80% seen once; the top ten hold roughly 2.8%. This receptor was identified in a man aged 18 to 30 in good health and CMV-seronegative. The chain couples TRBV27 to TRBJ2-7; D not resolved. Sample: PBMCs. The DNA of the CDR3 is TGTGCCAGCAGTTACGGGTACGAGCAGTACTTC. Translated, it gives CASSYGYEQYF.